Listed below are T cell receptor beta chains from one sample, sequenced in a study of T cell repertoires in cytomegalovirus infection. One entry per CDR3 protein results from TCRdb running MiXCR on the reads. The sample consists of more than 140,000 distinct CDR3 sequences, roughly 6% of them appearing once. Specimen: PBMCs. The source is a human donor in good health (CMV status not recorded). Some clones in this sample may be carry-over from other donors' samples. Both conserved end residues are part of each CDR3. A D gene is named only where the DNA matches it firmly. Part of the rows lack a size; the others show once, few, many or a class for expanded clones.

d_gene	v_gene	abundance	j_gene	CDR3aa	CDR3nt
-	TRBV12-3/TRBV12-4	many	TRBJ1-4	CASSPGIRGEKLFF	TGTGCCAGCAGTCCCGGGATCCGGGGTGAAAAACTGTTTTTT
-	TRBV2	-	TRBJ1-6	CASSPEGPSYNSPLHF	TGTGCCAGCAGTCCAGAGGGCCCGTCCTATAATTCACCCCTCCACTTT
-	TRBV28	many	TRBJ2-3	CASRQQSQDRQYF	TGTGCCAGCAGGCAGCAATCCCAGGACAGGCAGTATTTT
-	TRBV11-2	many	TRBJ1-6	CASSLDGSQFLHF	TGTGCCAGCAGCTTAGACGGGAGTCAGTTCCTCCACTTT
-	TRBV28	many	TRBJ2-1	CASSRLRSSYNEQFF	TGTGCCAGCAGCCGTCTTAGGAGCTCCTACAATGAGCAGTTCTTC
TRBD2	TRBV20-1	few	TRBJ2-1	CSAPTGGGGAIEQFF	TGCAGTGCGCCCACCGGGGGCGGGGGGGCGATTGAGCAGTTCTTC
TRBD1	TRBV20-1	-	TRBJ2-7	CSSGQGAREQYF	TGCAGTTCCGGACAGGGGGCTCGGGAGCAGTACTTC
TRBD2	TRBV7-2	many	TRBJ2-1	CASTNLAGGPRVEQFF	TGTGCCAGCACCAATTTAGCGGGGGGGCCCAGAGTTGAGCAGTTCTTC
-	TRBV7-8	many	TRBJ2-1	CASSLPDSNEQFF	TGTGCCAGCAGCCTTCCAGATAGCAATGAGCAGTTCTTC
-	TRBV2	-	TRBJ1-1	CASRQGFTEAFF	TGTGCCAGCAGACAGGGCTTCACTGAAGCTTTCTTT
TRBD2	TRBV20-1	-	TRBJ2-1	CSARDSGIYNEQFF	TGCAGTGCTAGAGATAGCGGGATTTACAATGAGCAGTTCTTC
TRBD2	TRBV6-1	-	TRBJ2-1	CASSPPGLAGHEQFF	TGTGCCAGCAGTCCGCCCGGACTAGCGGGGCATGAGCAGTTCTTC
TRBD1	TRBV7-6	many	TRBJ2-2	CASSADRVGELFF	TGTGCCAGCAGCGCAGACAGGGTCGGGGAGCTGTTTTTT
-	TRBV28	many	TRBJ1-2	CASSFRANYGYTF	TGTGCCAGCAGTTTTAGGGCCAACTATGGCTACACCTTC
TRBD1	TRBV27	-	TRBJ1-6	CASGAGGGYNSPLHF	TGTGCCAGCGGGGCAGGGGGAGGATATAATTCACCCCTCCACTTT
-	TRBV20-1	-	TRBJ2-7	CSATIVGGPSYEQYF	TGCAGTGCTACCATAGTTGGAGGACCCTCCTACGAGCAGTACTTC
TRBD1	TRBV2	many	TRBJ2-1	CASSVEDRGVEQFF	TGTGCCAGCAGTGTTGAAGACAGGGGGGTTGAGCAGTTCTTC
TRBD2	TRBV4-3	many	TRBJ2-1	CASSQEAGVGQFF	TGCGCCAGCAGCCAAGAGGCGGGGGTAGGGCAGTTCTTC
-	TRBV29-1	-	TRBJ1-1	CSVDRGTLNTEAFF	TGCAGCGTTGACCGCGGAACACTGAACACTGAAGCTTTCTTT
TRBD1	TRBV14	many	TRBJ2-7	CASSQVHFGTGGFREQYF	TGTGCCAGCAGCCAAGTGCACTTCGGGACAGGGGGTTTTCGCGAGCAGTACTTC
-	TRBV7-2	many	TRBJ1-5	CASSARTGSNQPQHF	TGTGCCAGCAGCGCTCGAACAGGGTCAAATCAGCCCCAGCATTTT
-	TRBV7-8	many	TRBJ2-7	CASGGFYEQYF	TGTGCCAGCGGAGGTTTCTACGAGCAGTACTTC
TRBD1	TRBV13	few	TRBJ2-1	CASSPQGGTGMNEQFF	TGTGCCAGCAGCCCCCAGGGCGGGACAGGGATGAATGAGCAGTTCTTC
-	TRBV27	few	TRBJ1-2	CASSSRQDYGYTF	TGTGCCAGCAGTTCTCGACAGGACTATGGCTACACCTTC
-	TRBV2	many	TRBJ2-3	CASTTPRGDTQYF	TGTGCCAGCACCACCCCCCGGGGGGATACGCAGTATTTT
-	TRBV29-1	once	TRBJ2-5	CSAVAYQETQYF	TGCAGCGCCGTAGCGTACCAAGAGACCCAGTACTTC
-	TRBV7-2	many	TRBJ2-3	CASSLLTDTQYF	TGTGCCAGCAGCTTACTCACAGATACGCAGTATTTT
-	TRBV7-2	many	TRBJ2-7	CASSSQRGAQSSYEQYF	TGTGCCAGCAGCTCGCAACGGGGGGCCCAAAGCTCCTACGAGCAGTACTTC
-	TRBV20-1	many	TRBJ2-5	CSAKSSLGVRETQYF	TGCAGTGCTAAGTCAAGTTTGGGCGTCAGGGAGACCCAGTACTTC
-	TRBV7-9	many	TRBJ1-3	CASSSLSGFSGNTIYF	TGTGCCAGCAGCTCCCTCTCAGGCTTCTCTGGAAACACCATATATTTT
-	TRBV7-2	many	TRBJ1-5	CASSLVPDNQPQHF	TGTGCCAGCAGCTTAGTTCCAGATAATCAGCCCCAGCATTTT
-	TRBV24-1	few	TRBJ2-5	CATSDFKGTETQYF	TGTGCCACCAGTGATTTTAAGGGGACAGAGACCCAGTACTTC
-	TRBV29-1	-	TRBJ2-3	CSVGAAGVPDTQYF	TGCAGCGTTGGGGCAGCAGGGGTCCCAGATACGCAGTATTTT
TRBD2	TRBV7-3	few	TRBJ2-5	CASSSGLAGIQETQYF	TGTGCCAGCAGCTCGGGACTAGCGGGGATCCAAGAGACCCAGTACTTC
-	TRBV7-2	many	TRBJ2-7	CASSLRALYEQYF	TGTGCCAGCAGCTTGAGGGCTTTATACGAGCAGTACTTC
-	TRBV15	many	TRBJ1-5	CATSIEIRRGEQHF	TGTGCCACCAGCATAGAAATTCGACGCGGGGAACAGCATTTT
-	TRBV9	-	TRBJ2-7	CASSAGRVSYEQYF	TGTGCCAGCAGCGCCGGCAGGGTTTCCTACGAGCAGTACTTC
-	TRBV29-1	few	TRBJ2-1	CSVDATGTRIGQFF	TGCAGCGTTGATGCAACCGGGACCCGGATAGGGCAGTTCTTC
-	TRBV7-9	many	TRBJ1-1	CASSFSGDATEAFF	TGTGCCAGCAGCTTTTCAGGGGATGCCACTGAAGCTTTCTTT
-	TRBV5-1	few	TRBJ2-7	CASSLASGVTGEQYF	TGCGCCAGCAGCTTGGCCTCGGGGGTGACGGGCGAGCAGTACTTC
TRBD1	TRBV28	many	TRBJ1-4	CASSMDRVQEKLFF	TGTGCCAGCAGCATGGACAGGGTACAAGAAAAACTGTTTTTT
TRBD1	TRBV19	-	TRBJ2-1	CASSIRGQVFF	TGTGCCAGTAGTATCCGGGGACAGGTGTTCTTC
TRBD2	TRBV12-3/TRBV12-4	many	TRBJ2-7	CASSVTSGVPYEQYF	TGTGCCAGCAGCGTCACTAGCGGGGTTCCCTACGAGCAGTACTTC
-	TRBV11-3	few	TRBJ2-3	CASSSPHRGTDTQYF	TGTGCCAGCAGCTCTCCCCATCGGGGGACAGATACGCAGTATTTT
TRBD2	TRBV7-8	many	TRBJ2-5	CASSLAGLAGGKETQYF	TGTGCCAGCAGCTTAGCGGGACTAGCGGGGGGAAAAGAGACCCAGTACTTC
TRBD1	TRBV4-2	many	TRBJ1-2	CASSQDDRGLYYGYTF	TGTGCCAGCAGCCAAGATGACAGGGGGCTGTACTATGGCTACACCTTC
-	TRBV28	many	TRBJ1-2	CASSLYSAGDGYTF	TGTGCCAGCAGTTTATATTCGGCAGGAGATGGCTACACCTTC
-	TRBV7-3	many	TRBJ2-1	CASSWGGGYNEQFF	TGTGCCAGCAGCTGGGGGGGCGGCTACAATGAGCAGTTCTTC
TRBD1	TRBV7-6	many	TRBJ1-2	CASSPGTGGTGYTF	TGTGCCAGCAGCCCCGGGACAGGGGGCACTGGCTACACCTTC
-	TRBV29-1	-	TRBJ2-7	CSVEEFGTSYEQYF	TGCAGCGTTGAGGAGTTTGGCACCTCCTACGAGCAGTACTTC
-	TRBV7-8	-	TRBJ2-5	CASSSTPGTRQETQYF	TGTGCCAGCAGCTCTACTCCGGGAACCAGACAAGAGACCCAGTACTTC